There are a few counts of the clone carrying this T cell receptor beta chain. This CDR3 comprises 13 residues. Germline CDR1 reads LGHDT; CDR2 reads YNNKEL (reference sequence). Trimming took 0 bases from V and 13 from J, leaving 13 bases between them. The sample comes from a study of control samples from healthy donors and cancer patients. Produced via immunoSEQ multiplex PCR; TCRdb's table is partial and in-frame only. Here the sample spans 100,000 to 120,000 clones, 82% being singletons. The specimen sequenced was blood. The chain is built from TRBV3-1 (or the pseudogene TRBV3-2) and TRBJ1-3, with D unresolved. This clonotype originated in a man between 18 and 35 years old in good health. CDR3 sequence reads: CASSQDNRGVIYF. For the CDR3, the DNA is TGTGCCAGCAGCCAAGATAACCGCGGAGTAATATATTTT.